This TCR beta chain was recorded in a study of shared clonotypes between healthy human individuals. General study results and limits: Clonotypes shared by all four sorted-subset donors had higher generation probabilities than non-shared clonotypes.

Profiling relied on immunoSEQ multiplex PCR, and the TCRdb table lists in-frame clones only, not all of them. The data show 1.4 million or so clones, 98% seen once. Points on this clone: Its antigen remains unidentified.

The clonotype originates from a man aged 25 to 40 in good health. The sample consisted of naive CD4+ T cells sorted from blood. Regarding subset: CD45RA+ positively selected.

CDR3 bases: TGCGCCAGCAGCCAGGGATGGACAGCTAGCACAGATACGCAGTATTTT. Its translation: CASSQGWTASTDTQYF. The chain recombines TRBV4-1 with TRBJ2-3, with D possibly matching TRBD1 (6 bases). This CDR3 contains 16 residues. Trimming took off 3 bases at V and 0 bases at J, with 13 bases between the two ends. Germline CDR1 reads MGHRA; CDR2 reads YSYEKL.